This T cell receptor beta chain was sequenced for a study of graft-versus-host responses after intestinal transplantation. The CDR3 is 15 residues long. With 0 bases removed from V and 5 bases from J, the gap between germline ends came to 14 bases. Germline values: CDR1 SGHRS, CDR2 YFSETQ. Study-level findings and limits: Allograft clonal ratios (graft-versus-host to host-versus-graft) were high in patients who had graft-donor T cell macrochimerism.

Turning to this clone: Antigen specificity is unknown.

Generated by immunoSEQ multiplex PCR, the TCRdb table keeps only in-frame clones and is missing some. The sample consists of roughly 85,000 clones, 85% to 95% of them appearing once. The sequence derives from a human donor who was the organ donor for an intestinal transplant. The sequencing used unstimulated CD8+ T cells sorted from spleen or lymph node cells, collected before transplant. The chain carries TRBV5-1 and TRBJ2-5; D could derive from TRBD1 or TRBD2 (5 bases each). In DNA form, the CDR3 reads TGCGCCAGCAGCTTGGAAGCATCGGGGCCTGAGACCCAGTACTTC. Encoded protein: CASSLEASGPETQYF.